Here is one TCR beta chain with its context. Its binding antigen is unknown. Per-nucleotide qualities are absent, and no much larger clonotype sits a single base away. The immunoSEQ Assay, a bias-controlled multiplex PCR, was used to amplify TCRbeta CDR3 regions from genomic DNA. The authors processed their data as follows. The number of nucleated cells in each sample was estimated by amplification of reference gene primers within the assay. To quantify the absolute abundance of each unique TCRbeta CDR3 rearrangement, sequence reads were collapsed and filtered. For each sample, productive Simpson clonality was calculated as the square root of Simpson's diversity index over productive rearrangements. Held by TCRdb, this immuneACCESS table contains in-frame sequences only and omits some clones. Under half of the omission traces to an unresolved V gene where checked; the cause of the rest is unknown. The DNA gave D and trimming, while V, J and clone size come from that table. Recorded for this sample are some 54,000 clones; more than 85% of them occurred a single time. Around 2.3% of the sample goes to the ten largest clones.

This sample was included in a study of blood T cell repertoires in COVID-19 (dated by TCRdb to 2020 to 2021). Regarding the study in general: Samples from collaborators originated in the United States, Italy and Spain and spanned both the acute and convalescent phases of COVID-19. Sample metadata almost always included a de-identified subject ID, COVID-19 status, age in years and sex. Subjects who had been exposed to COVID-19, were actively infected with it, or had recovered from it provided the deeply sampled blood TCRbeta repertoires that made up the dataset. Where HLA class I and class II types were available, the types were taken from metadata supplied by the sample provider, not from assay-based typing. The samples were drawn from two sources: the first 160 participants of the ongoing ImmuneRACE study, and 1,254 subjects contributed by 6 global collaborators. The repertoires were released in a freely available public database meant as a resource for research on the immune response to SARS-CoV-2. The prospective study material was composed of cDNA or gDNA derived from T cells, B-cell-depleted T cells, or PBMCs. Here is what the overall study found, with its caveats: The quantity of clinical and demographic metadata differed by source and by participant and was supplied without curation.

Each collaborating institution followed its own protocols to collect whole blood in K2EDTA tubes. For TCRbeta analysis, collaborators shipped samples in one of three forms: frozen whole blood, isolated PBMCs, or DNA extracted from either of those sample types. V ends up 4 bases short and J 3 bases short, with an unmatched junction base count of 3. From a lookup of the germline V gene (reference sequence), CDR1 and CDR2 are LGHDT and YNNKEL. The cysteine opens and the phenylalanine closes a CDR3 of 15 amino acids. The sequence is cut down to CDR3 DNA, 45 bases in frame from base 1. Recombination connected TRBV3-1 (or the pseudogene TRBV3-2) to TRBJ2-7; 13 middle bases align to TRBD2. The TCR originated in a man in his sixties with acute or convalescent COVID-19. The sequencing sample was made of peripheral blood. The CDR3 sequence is CASSLGTSGIYEQYF. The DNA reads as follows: TGTGCCAGCAGCCTCGGGACTAGCGGGATCTACGAGCAGTACTTC.